This T cell receptor (beta chain) was recovered during a study of cytomegalovirus exposure and HLA in healthy donors. As for the study in general: The Caucasian-associated ancestry cluster held around 76% of roughly 370 genotyped donors.

The CDR3 has 16 residues. The germline V gene has CDR1 SGHTA and CDR2 FQGNSA. Trimming removed 5 bases at V and 3 bases at J, with 19 bases between. PCR primers comprised 60 Vbeta and 13 Jbeta primers. The protocol was immunoSEQ multiplex PCR, while the TCRdb copy is restricted to in-frame clones and leaves out a portion. Among about 140,000 clones, around three quarters were seen once, and the ten largest hold over 2%. Points from the study as a whole: Highly shared sequence variants in one cluster were likely a sequencing artifact.

About this clone: Its antigen is undetermined.

The sequence derives from a man under 40 in good health and CMV-seronegative. This rearrangement joins TRBV7-2 to TRBJ2-5, with D possibly matching TRBD2 (6 bases). The sequenced material came from PBMCs. The chain's CDR3 is CASSPPRRLAKETQYF. The DNA for the CDR3 is TGTGCCAGCAGCCCCCCCCGGCGGCTAGCGAAAGAGACCCAGTACTTC.